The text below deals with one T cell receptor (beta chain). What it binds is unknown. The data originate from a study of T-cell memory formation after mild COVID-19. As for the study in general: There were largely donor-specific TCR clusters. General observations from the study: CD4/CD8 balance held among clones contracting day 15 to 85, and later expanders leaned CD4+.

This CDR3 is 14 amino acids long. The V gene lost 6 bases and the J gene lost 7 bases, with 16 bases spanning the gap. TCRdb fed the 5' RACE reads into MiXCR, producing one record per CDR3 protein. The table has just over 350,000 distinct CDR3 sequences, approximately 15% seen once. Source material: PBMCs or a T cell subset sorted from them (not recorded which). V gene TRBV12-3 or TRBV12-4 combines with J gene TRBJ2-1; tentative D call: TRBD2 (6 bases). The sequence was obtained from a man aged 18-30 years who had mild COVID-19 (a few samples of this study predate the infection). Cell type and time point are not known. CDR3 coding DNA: TGTGCCAGCAGCTTTGGAGGGAGCCAGAATGAGCAGTTCTTC. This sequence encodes CASSFGGSQNEQFF.